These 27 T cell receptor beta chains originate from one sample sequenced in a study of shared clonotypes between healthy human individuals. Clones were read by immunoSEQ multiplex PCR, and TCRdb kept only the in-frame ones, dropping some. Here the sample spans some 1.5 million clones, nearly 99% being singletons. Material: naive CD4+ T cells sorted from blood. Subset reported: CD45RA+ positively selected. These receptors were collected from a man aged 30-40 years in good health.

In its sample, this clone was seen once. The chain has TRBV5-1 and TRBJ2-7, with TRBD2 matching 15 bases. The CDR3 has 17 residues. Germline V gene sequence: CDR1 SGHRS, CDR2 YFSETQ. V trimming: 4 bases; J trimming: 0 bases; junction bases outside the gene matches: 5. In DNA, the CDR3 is TGCGCCAGCAGCCCGGGACTAGCGGGGGGCCTCTCCTACGAGCAGTACTTC. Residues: CASSPGLAGGLSYEQYF.

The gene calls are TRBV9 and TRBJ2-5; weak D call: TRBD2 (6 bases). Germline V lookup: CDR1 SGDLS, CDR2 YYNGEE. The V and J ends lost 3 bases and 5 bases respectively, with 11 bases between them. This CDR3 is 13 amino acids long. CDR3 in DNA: TGTGCCAGCAGCGCGCAGGGACTGGAGACCCAGTACTTC. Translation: CASSAQGLETQYF.

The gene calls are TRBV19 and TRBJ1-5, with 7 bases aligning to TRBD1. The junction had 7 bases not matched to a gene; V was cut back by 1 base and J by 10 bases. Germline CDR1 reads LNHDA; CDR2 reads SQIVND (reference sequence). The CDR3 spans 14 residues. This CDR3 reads CASSIGDSLRPQHF. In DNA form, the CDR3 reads TGTGCCAGTAGTATAGGGGACAGCCTCCGACCCCAGCATTTT.

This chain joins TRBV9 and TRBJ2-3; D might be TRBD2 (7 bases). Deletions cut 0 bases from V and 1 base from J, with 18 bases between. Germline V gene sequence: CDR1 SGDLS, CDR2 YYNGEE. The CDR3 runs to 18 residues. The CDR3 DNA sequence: TGTGCCAGCAGCGTAGTGCCCGGGGGGCGGGTTGGCACAGATACGCAGTATTTT. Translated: CASSVVPGGRVGTDTQYF.

The CDR3: CASSDPTGAGANVLTF. The CDR3 DNA follows: TGCGCCAGCAGTGATCCGACAGGGGCCGGGGCCAACGTCCTGACTTTC. V usage is TRBV10-2 and J usage is TRBJ2-6; 8 positions agree with TRBD1. Losses at the gene ends were 3 bases for V and 4 bases for J; bases not matched to a gene: 5. The CDR3 extends over 16 amino acids. Germline-derived CDR1 and CDR2 are WSHSY and SAAADI.

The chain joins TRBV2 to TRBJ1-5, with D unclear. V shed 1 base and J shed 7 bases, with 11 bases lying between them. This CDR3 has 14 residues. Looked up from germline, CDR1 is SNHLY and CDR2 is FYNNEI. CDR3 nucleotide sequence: TGTGCCAGCAGTGAAGTTACAGTCCGACAGCCCCAGCATTTT. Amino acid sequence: CASSEVTVRQPQHF. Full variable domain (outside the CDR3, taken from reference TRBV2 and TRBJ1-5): EPEVTQTPSHQVTQMGQEVILRCVPISNHLYFYWYRQILGQKVEFLVSFYNNEISEKSEIFDDQFSVERPDGSNFTLKIRSTKLEDSAMYFCASSEVTVRQPQHFGDGTRLSIL.

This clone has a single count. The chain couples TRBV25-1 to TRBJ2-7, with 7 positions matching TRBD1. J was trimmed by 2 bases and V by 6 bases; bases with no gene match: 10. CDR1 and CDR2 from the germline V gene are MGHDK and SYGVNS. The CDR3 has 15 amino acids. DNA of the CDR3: TGTGCCAGCAGCTCTAATCGACAGGGACCCTACGAGCAGTACTTC. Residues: CASSSNRQGPYEQYF.

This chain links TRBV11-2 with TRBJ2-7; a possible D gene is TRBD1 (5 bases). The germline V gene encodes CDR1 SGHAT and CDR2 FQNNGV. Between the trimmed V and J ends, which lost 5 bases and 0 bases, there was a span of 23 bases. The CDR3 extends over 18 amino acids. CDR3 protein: CASSPRVGSTLLSYEQYF. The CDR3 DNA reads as TGTGCCAGCAGCCCCAGGGTGGGATCGACTTTACTCTCCTACGAGCAGTACTTC.

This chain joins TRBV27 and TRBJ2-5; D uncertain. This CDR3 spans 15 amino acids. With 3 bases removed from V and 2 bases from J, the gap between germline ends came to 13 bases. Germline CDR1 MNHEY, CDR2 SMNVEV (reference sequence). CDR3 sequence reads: CASSFLSQSQETQYF. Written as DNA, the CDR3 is TGTGCCAGCAGTTTCCTCTCCCAGAGTCAAGAGACCCAGTACTTC.

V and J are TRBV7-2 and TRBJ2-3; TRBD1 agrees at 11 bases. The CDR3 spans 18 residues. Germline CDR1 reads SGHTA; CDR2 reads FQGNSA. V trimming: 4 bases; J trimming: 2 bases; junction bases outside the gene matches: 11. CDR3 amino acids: CASSYGQGAFPLTDTQYF. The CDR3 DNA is TGTGCCAGCAGCTACGGACAGGGGGCCTTCCCTCTCACAGATACGCAGTATTTT.

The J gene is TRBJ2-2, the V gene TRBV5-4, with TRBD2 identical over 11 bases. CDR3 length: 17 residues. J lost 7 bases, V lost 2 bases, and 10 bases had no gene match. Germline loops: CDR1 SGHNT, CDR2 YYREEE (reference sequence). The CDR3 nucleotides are TGTGCCAGCAGCTTCGATAGCGGGAGGGCTGTGCTCGGGGAGCTGTTTTTT. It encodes CASSFDSGRAVLGELFF.

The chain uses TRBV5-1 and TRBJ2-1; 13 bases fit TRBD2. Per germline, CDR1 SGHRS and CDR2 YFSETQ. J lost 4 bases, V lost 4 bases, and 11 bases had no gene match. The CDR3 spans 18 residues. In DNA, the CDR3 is TGCGCCAGCAGCATTGGACTAGCGGGAGTATCTGGGTACAATGAGCAGTTCTTC. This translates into CASSIGLAGVSGYNEQFF.

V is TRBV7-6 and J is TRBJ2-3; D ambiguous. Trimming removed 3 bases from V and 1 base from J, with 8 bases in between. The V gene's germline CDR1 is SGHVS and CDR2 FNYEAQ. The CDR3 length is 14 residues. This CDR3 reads CASSLTYRTDTQYF. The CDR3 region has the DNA TGTGCCAGCAGCTTGACCTATCGCACAGATACGCAGTATTTT.

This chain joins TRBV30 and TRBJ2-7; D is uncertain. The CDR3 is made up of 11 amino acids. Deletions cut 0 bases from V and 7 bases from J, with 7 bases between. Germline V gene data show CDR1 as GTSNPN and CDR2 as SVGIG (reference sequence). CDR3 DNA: TGTGCCTGGAGTGTACGAAGGGAGCAGTACTTC. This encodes CAWSVRREQYF. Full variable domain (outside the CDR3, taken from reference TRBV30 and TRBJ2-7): SQTIHQWPATLVQPVGSPLSLECTVEGTSNPNLYWYRQAAGRGLQLLFYSVGIGQISSEVPQNLSASRPQDRQFILSSKKLLLSDSGFYLCAWSVRREQYFGPGTRLTVT.

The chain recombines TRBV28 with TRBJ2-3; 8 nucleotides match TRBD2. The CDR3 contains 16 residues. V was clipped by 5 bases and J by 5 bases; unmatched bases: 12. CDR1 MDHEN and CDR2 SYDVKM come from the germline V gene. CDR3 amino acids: CASSPPRAGVGDTQYF. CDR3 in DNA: TGTGCCAGCAGTCCGCCGAGAGCGGGAGTAGGAGATACGCAGTATTTT.

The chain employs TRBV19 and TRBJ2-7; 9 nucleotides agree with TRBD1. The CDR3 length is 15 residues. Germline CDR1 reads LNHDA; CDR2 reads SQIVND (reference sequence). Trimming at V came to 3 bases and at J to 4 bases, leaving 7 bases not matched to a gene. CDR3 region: CASSILSGQGYEQYF. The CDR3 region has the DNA TGTGCCAGTAGTATCTTATCGGGACAGGGTTACGAGCAGTACTTC. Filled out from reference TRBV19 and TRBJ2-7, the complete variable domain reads DGGITQSPKYLFRKEGQNVTLSCEQNLNHDAMYWYRQDPGQGLRLIYYSQIVNDFQKGDIAEGYSVSREKKESFPLTVTSAQKNPTAFYLCASSILSGQGYEQYFGPGTRLTVT.

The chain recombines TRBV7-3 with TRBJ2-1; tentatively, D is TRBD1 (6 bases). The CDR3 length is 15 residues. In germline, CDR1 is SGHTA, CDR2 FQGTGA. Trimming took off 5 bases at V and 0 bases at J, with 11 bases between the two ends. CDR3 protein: CASSQDSSSYNEQFF. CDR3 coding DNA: TGTGCCAGCAGCCAGGACAGCAGCTCCTACAATGAGCAGTTCTTC.

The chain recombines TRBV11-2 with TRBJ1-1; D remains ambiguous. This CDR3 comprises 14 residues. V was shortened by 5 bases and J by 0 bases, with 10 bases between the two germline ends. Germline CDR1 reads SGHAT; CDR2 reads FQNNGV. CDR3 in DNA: TGTGCCAGCAGCCCAGCACGAATGAACACTGAAGCTTTCTTT. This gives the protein CASSPARMNTEAFF. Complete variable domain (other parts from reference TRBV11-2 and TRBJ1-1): EAGVAQSPRYKIIEKRQSVAFWCNPISGHATLYWYQQILGQGPKLLIQFQNNGVVDDSQLPKDRFSAERLKGVDSTLKIQPAKLEDSAVYLCASSPARMNTEAFFGQGTRLTVV.

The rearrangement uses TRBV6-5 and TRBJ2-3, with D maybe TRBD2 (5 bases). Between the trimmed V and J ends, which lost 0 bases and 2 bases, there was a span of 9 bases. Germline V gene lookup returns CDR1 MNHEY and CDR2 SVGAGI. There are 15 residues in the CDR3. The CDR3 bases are TGTGCCAGCAGTTACTCGAACGGGATCACAGATACGCAGTATTTT. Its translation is CASSYSNGITDTQYF.

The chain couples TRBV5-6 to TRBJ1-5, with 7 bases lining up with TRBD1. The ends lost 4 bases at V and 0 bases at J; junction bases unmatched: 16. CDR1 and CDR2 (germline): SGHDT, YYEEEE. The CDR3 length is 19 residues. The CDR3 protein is CASSPRAPRGPYSNQPQHF. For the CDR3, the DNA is TGTGCCAGCAGCCCACGAGCCCCGAGGGGGCCATATAGCAATCAGCCCCAGCATTTT.

Here the CDR3 reads CAWSTRQRGNQPQHF. The DNA of the CDR3 is TGTGCCTGGAGTACTCGGCAGAGGGGCAATCAGCCCCAGCATTTT. The V and J genes are TRBV30 and TRBJ1-5; D not certain. This CDR3 contains 15 residues. CDR1 and CDR2 from the germline V gene are GTSNPN and SVGIG (reference sequence). The V gene lost 2 bases and the J gene lost 2 bases, with 13 bases spanning the gap.

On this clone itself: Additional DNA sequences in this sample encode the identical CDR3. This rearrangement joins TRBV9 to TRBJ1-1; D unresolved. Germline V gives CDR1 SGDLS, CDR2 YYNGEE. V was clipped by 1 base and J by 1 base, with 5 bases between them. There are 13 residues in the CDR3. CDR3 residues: CASSVSGNTEAFF. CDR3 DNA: TGTGCCAGCAGCGTAAGTGGGAACACTGAAGCTTTCTTT.

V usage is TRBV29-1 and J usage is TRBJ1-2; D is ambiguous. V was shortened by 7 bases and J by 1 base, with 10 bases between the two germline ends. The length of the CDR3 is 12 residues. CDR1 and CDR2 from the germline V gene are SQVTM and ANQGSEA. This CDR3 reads CSALTVNYGYTF. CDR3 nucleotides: TGCAGCGCATTAACAGTTAACTATGGCTACACCTTC.

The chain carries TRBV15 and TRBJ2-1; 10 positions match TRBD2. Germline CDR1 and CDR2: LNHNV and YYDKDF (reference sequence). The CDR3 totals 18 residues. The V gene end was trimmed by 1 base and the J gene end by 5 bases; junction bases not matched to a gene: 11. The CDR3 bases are TGTGCCACCAGCAGAGGAGCGGGAGGGCCCTTAACGGACAATGAGCAGTTCTTC. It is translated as CATSRGAGGPLTDNEQFF.

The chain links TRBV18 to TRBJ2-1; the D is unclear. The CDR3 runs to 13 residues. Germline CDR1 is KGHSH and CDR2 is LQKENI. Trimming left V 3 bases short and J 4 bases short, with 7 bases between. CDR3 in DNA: TGTGCCAGCTCACCTGCGGAGTACAATGAGCAGTTCTTC. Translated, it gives CASSPAEYNEQFF.

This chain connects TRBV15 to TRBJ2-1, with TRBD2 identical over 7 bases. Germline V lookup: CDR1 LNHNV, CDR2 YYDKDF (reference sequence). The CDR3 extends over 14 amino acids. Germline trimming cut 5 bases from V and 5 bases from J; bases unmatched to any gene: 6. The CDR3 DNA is TGTGCCACCAGCCCCCCGGGACTAAACAATGAGCAGTTCTTC. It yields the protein CATSPPGLNNEQFF.

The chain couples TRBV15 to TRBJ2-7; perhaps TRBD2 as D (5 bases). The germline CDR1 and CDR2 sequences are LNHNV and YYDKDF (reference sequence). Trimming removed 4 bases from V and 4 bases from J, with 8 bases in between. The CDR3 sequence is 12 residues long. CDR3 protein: CATSNGVYEQYF. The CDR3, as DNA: TGTGCCACCAGCAACGGGGTTTACGAGCAGTACTTC.